This T cell receptor beta chain is from a study of graft-versus-host responses after intestinal transplantation. Study summary: Recipients were all induced with anti-thymocyte globulin, then given tacrolimus and steroids for 3 to 4 years.

Trimming removed 4 bases from V and 6 bases from J, with 4 bases in between. The V gene's germline CDR1 is MNHNY and CDR2 SVGAGI (reference sequence). The CDR3 totals 12 residues. General study results and limits: The presence of high graft-versus-host to host-versus-graft clonal ratios in allografts characterized patients with graft-donor T cell macrochimerism. Some GvH clones appeared in ileal mucosa or blood before recipient bone marrow. The study associated peak circulating GvH clone levels with early post-transplant HvG declines.

TCRdb's table, derived via immunoSEQ multiplex PCR, lists solely in-frame clones and lacks some. The sample holds 35,000 to 50,000 clones, approximately 95% seen once. With respect to this clone: Antigen unknown.

This sequence was found in a human patient who received an intestinal transplant, so some T cells may come from the graft donor. The chain carries TRBV6-6 and TRBJ1-6; D remains unclear. The sequencing used PBMCs, collected approximately 340 days after intestinal transplant. The DNA for the CDR3 is TGTGCCAGCAGTTCTGTTAATTCACCCCTCCACTTT. It encodes CASSSVNSPLHF.